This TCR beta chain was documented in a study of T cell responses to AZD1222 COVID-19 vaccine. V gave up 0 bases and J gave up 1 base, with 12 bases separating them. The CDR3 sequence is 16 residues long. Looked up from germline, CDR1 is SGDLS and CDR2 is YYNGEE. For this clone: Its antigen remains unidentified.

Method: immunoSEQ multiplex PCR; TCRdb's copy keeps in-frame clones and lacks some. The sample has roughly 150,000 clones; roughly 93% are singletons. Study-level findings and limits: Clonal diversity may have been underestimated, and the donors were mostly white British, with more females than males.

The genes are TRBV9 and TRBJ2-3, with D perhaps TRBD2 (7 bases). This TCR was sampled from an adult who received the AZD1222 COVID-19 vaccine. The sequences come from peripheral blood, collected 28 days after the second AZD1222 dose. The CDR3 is CASSVGAGARTDTQYF. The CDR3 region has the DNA TGTGCCAGCAGCGTAGGGGCGGGGGCCCGCACAGATACGCAGTATTTT. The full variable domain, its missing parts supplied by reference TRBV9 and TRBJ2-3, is DSGVTQTPKHLITATGQRVTLRCSPRSGDLSVYWYQQSLDQGLQFLIQYYNGEERAKGNILERFSAQQFPDLHSELNLSSLELGDSALYFCASSVGAGARTDTQYFGPGTRLTVL.